Given below is one T cell receptor (beta chain) in context. The protocol was immunoSEQ multiplex PCR, while the TCRdb copy is restricted to in-frame clones and leaves out a portion. The sample shows some 35,000 clones, nearly 90% of them seen only once. This entry is derived from a study of blood T cell repertoires in COVID-19. This CDR3 has 16 amino acids. Germline CDR1 and CDR2: SGHTA and FQGTGA. J lost 6 bases, V lost 5 bases, and 6 bases had no gene match. The sequenced sample consisted of peripheral blood. The V gene is TRBV7-3, the J gene TRBJ2-1, with 14 bases matching TRBD2. This clonotype was sampled from a man between 65 and 85 years old with active COVID-19. The CDR3 loop reads CASSPGTSGSLNEQFF. The CDR3 DNA is TGTGCCAGCAGCCCTGGGACTAGCGGGAGCCTCAATGAGCAGTTCTTC.